Each of the 17 T cell receptor beta chains below was sequenced from the same sample in a study of Ad26.COV2.S vaccination and SARS-CoV-2 variants. Measured with immunoSEQ multiplex PCR; TCRdb has only the in-frame clones, and not every one. The sample includes just over 350,000 clones, roughly nine tenths of them seen just once. The specimen was peripheral blood, collected after recovery from COVID-19. The origin of the receptors is a human donor who had recovered from COVID-19.

The rearrangement joins TRBV11-3 to TRBJ2-1; 9 positions agree with TRBD2. Germline lookup yields CDR1 SGHNT and CDR2 YENEEA. With 5 bases clipped from V and 9 bases from J, the junction kept 11 bases outside the gene matches. This CDR3 is 15 amino acids long. The DNA for the CDR3 is TGTGCCAGCAGCCGAAAGGCGGGGGGGCATACTGAGCAGTTCTTC. Protein: CASSRKAGGHTEQFF.

The rearrangement uses TRBV7-9 and TRBJ2-2; 9 bases line up with TRBD1. V lost 6 bases, J lost 8 bases, and 10 bases stayed unmatched. The CDR3 has 15 residues. The V gene's germline CDR1 is SEHNR and CDR2 FQNEAQ (reference sequence). CDR3 region: CASSSGQGPPGELFF. CDR3 bases: TGTGCCAGCAGTTCCGGACAGGGGCCACCGGGGGAGCTGTTTTTT.

This clone occurred a few times. This chain connects TRBV5-1 to TRBJ1-3; D is unclear. In germline, CDR1 is SGHRS, CDR2 YFSETQ. The V end was cut by 2 bases, the J end by 0 bases, with 3 bases between. This CDR3 spans 13 amino acids. The CDR3 DNA reads as TGCGCCAGCAGCTTCAACTCTGGAAACACCATATATTTT. This translates into CASSFNSGNTIYF.

The chain uses TRBV14 and TRBJ2-1; D is possibly TRBD1 or TRBD2 (5 bases each). Trimming left V 4 bases short and J 14 bases short, with 15 bases between. CDR1 is SGHDN, CDR2 FVKESK, per germline. The CDR3 extends over 12 amino acids. The CDR3 nucleotides are TGTGCCAGCAGCCCCCCCGGGACGGAGAAGTTCTTC. It specifies CASSPPGTEKFF.

The CDR3 coding sequence is TGCGCCAGCAGTGAGTCGGCACAGCCCCAGCATTTT. Translated: CASSESAQPQHF. V and J are TRBV10-2 and TRBJ1-5; unclear D gene. The ends were cut back, 0 bases at V and 7 bases at J, with 4 bases in the middle. CDR3 length: 12 residues. Germline lookup yields CDR1 WSHSY and CDR2 SAAADI.

J is TRBJ1-3 and V is TRBV7-9; D not certain. The V and J ends lost 1 base and 0 bases respectively, with 7 bases between them. The CDR3 has 15 residues. CDR1 and CDR2 (germline): SEHNR, FQNEAQ (reference sequence). The CDR3 nucleotides are TGTGCCAGCAGCTTAGGGGAATTCTCTGGAAACACCATATATTTT. This encodes CASSLGEFSGNTIYF.

This chain uses TRBV19 with TRBJ1-4; D perhaps matches TRBD1 (6 bases). The V end was cut by 7 bases, the J end by 4 bases, with 16 bases between. This CDR3 is 15 amino acids long. The germline V gene encodes CDR1 LNHDA and CDR2 SQIVND (reference sequence). CDR3 in amino acids: CASKRGEQGNEKLFF. CDR3 nucleotides: TGTGCCAGTAAGAGGGGCGAACAGGGTAATGAAAAACTGTTTTTT.

V and J are TRBV28 and TRBJ2-3; maybe TRBD2 (5 bases). The CDR3 extends over 15 amino acids. In germline, CDR1 is MDHEN, CDR2 SYDVKM. Trimming stripped 4 bases from V and 2 bases from J, with 13 bases between. The CDR3 protein is CASSSGGGPTDTQYF. The CDR3 region has the DNA TGTGCCAGCAGTTCAGGCGGCGGGCCCACAGATACGCAGTATTTT.

About this clone: The sample has other DNA sequences that encode this CDR3 too. CDR3 DNA sequence: TGTGCCAGCTCACCACCGGGGCAAGAGACCCAGTACTTC. This encodes CASSPPGQETQYF. The chain joins TRBV18 to TRBJ2-5; D unclear. V was clipped by 0 bases and J by 2 bases, with 4 bases between them. Per germline, CDR1 KGHSH and CDR2 LQKENI. CDR3 length equals 13 residues.

This chain's CDR3 is CASSSDPGGANVLTF. CDR3 coding DNA: TGTGCCAGCAGCTCGGACCCGGGGGGGGCCAACGTCCTGACTTTC. This rearrangement joins TRBV27 to TRBJ2-6; TRBD2 might be the D (5 bases). The ends were cut back, 6 bases at V and 4 bases at J, with 13 bases in the middle. Germline CDR1 reads MNHEY; CDR2 reads SMNVEV (reference sequence). There are 15 residues in the CDR3.

The rearrangement joins TRBV9 to TRBJ2-3; 9 nucleotides agree with TRBD2. Germline loops: CDR1 SGDLS, CDR2 YYNGEE. The ends lost 6 bases at V and 3 bases at J; junction bases unmatched: 14. The CDR3 contains 17 residues. CDR3 DNA: TGTGCCAGCACCTACGATTGGGGCGGGGGGGCAACAGATACGCAGTATTTT. It codes for CASTYDWGGGATDTQYF.

About this clone itself: The junction shows a germline mismatch at one end, possibly a read error. J is TRBJ2-1 and V is TRBV15; 11 positions agree with TRBD1. The CDR3 runs 20 residues. The germline CDR1 and CDR2 sequences are LNHNV and YYDKDF (reference sequence). The CDR3 sequence is CATRRGPGQGAPSSYNEQFF. The CDR3 DNA is TGTGCCACCAGGAGAGGTCCAGGACAGGGGGCCCCGAGCTCCTACAATGAGCAGTTCTTC.

The V call is TRBV18, the J call TRBJ2-1; the D gene is possibly TRBD2 (6 bases). The germline V and J ends were trimmed by 1 base and 1 base, with 14 bases remaining between them. The CDR3 has 17 amino acids. CDR1 KGHSH and CDR2 LQKENI come from the germline V gene. The chain's CDR3 is CASSPLSGSGSYNEQFF. The CDR3 DNA reads TGTGCCAGCTCACCACTCTCTGGGAGCGGGTCCTACAATGAGCAGTTCTTC.

The rearrangement links TRBV12-5 to TRBJ1-2; unclear D gene. From germline, CDR1 is LGHNT and CDR2 FRNRAP. The CDR3 runs to 16 residues. V was clipped by 5 bases and J by 5 bases, with 21 bases between them. The CDR3 region has the DNA TGTGCTAGTGGTCTGGACCCCGTAAGAGGGCCTTATGGCTACACCTTC. This gives the protein CASGLDPVRGPYGYTF.

This chain uses TRBV2 with TRBJ2-1, with unresolved D. The CDR3 length is 10 residues. CDR1 is SNHLY, CDR2 FYNNEI, per germline. The V and J ends lost 8 bases and 13 bases respectively, with 12 bases between them. CDR3 loop: CASQAERQFF. CDR3 bases: TGTGCCAGCCAAGCAGAGAGACAGTTCTTC.

The rearrangement joins TRBV2 to TRBJ1-4; 7 bases are a match to TRBD1. Looked up from germline, CDR1 is SNHLY and CDR2 is FYNNEI. J gave up 4 bases and V 9 bases, and 5 bases lay outside the gene matches. The CDR3 covers 13 residues. As DNA, the CDR3 is TGTGCCAGGGGGACAGATCATAATGAAAAACTGTTTTTT. Amino acids: CARGTDHNEKLFF.

The chain uses TRBV9 and TRBJ1-2, with TRBD1 as a possible D gene (5 bases). Trimming pared 6 bases from V and 4 bases from J, leaving 19 bases between. Germline V gene data show CDR1 as SGDLS and CDR2 as YYNGEE. This CDR3 has 15 amino acids. DNA for the CDR3: TGTGCCAGCACCGATGGCCCTGAAGGGGTCTATGGCTACACCTTC. Encoded protein: CASTDGPEGVYGYTF.